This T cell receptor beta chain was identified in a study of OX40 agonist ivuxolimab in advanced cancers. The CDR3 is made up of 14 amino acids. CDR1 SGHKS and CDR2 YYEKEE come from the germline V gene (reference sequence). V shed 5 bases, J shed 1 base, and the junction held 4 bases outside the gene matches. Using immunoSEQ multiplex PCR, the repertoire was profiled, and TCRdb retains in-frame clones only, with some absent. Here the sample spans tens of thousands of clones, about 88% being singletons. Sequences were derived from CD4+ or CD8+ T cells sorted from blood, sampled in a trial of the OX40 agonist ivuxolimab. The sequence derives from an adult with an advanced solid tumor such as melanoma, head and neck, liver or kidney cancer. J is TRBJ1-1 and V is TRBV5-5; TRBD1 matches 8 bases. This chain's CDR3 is CASSYTGGNTEAFF. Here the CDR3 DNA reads TGTGCCAGCAGTTATACAGGGGGGAACACTGAAGCTTTCTTT.